A selection of T cell receptor beta chains follows, all from one sample in a study of blood T cells in healthy people across ages. TCRdb analysed the 5' RACE reads with MiXCR anew, one entry per CDR3 protein. The table shows 750,000 or so distinct CDR3 sequences, with roughly 25% occurring only once. The sample was also reused in another study, on T cells of mothers and their children.

Sequences were obtained from blood. These receptors came from a boy between 10 and 17 years old in good health. The CDR3 runs from the conserved cysteine through the conserved F or W. A D gene is named only where the DNA matches it firmly. Not every row has a clone size; where given, it reads once, few, many or a size class.

V	D	J	size	CDR3	DNA
TRBV12-3/TRBV12-4	TRBD1	TRBJ2-5	-	CASSSTGDETQYF	TGTGCCAGCAGTTCCACAGGGGACGAGACCCAGTACTTC
TRBV7-9	-	TRBJ2-3	few	CASSLGGIALDTQYF	TGTGCCAGCAGCTTAGGAGGTATCGCGCTGGATACGCAGTATTTT
TRBV29-1	-	TRBJ1-2	few	CSVAGGALYGYTF	TGCAGCGTTGCTGGGGGCGCTCTCTATGGCTACACCTTC
TRBV29-1	-	TRBJ2-3	-	CSVVGGSFTDTQYF	TGCAGCGTTGTTGGGGGGTCGTTCACAGATACGCAGTATTTT
TRBV10-3	-	TRBJ2-2	many	CAISPEDGGTGELFF	TGTGCCATCAGTCCCGAGGACGGAGGCACCGGGGAGCTGTTTTTT
TRBV24-1	TRBD1	TRBJ1-4	few	CATSDLRTGEKLFF	TGTGCCACCAGTGACCTGAGGACAGGAGAAAAACTGTTTTTT
TRBV5-1	-	TRBJ1-5	-	CASSELGGLDQPQHF	TGCGCCAGCAGCGAACTTGGCGGTCTGGATCAGCCCCAGCATTTT
TRBV7-2	-	TRBJ2-3	-	CASIDYRRGTDTQYF	TGTGCCAGCATCGATTATCGGCGGGGCACAGATACGCAGTATTTT
TRBV7-9	-	TRBJ2-1	-	CASSLGEGMGQFF	TGTGCCAGCAGCTTAGGGGAAGGAATGGGGCAGTTCTTC
TRBV20-1	-	TRBJ2-6	few	CSARGDFGSGANVLTF	TGCAGTGCTAGAGGTGACTTTGGCTCTGGGGCCAACGTCCTGACTTTC
TRBV4-2	-	TRBJ2-1	few	CASSQGKAYNEQFF	TGTGCCAGCAGCCAAGGAAAAGCCTACAATGAGCAGTTCTTC
TRBV4-3	-	TRBJ2-7	-	CASSQDKSPRRGPQYF	TGCGCCAGCAGCCAAGATAAGAGCCCCAGGAGGGGACCGCAGTACTTC
TRBV29-1	-	TRBJ2-5	few	CSVDGNDKETQYF	TGCAGCGTTGATGGGAATGATAAAGAGACCCAGTACTTC
TRBV9	-	TRBJ2-5	few	CASSVGGNSETQYF	TGTGCCAGCAGCGTAGGAGGCAATTCGGAGACCCAGTACTTC
TRBV28	TRBD2	TRBJ2-1	few	CASLTGGGKDNEQFF	TGTGCCAGCCTAACCGGCGGGGGGAAAGACAATGAGCAGTTCTTC
TRBV28	-	TRBJ2-5	few	CASSLVSRGWEETQCF	TGTGCCAGCAGTTTAGTTTCCCGGGGTTGGGAGGAGACCCAGTGCTTC
TRBV6-1	TRBD1	TRBJ1-2	-	CASSSMGQGGGYTF	TGTGCCAGCAGTTCAATGGGACAGGGAGGCGGCTACACCTTC
TRBV20-1	TRBD2	TRBJ2-7	-	CSARDRFRASGRALGEQYF	TGCAGTGCTAGAGATCGTTTTAGGGCCAGCGGGAGGGCCCTAGGGGAGCAGTACTTC
TRBV12-3/TRBV12-4	-	TRBJ2-1	-	CASSFNVREGPSNEQFF	TGTGCCAGCAGTTTTAATGTCAGGGAAGGCCCAAGCAATGAGCAGTTCTTC
TRBV6-2/TRBV6-3	TRBD2	TRBJ2-7	-	CASITGGGHPTYEQYF	TGTGCCAGCATTACGGGAGGAGGACACCCCACCTACGAGCAGTACTTC
TRBV7-3	-	TRBJ1-1	few	CASSDGGSTEAFF	TGTGCCAGCAGTGATGGGGGAAGCACTGAAGCTTTCTTT
TRBV12-3/TRBV12-4	-	TRBJ2-7	many	CASSLGVDNYEQYF	TGTGCCAGCAGTTTAGGGGTCGATAACTACGAGCAGTACTTC
TRBV20-1	-	TRBJ2-7	-	CSAQRGGLDEQYF	TGCAGTGCTCAAAGGGGGGGGTTGGACGAGCAGTACTTC
TRBV5-1	-	TRBJ2-3	-	CASSFSIPTDTQYF	TGCGCCAGCAGCTTTAGTATTCCCACAGATACGCAGTATTTT
TRBV7-2	TRBD2	TRBJ2-1	-	CASSPSGGAFYNEQFF	TGTGCCAGCAGTCCTAGCGGGGGGGCCTTTTACAATGAGCAGTTCTTC
TRBV5-6	TRBD1	TRBJ1-4	-	CASSLSATGPEKLFF	TGTGCCAGCAGCTTGTCCGCGACAGGGCCTGAAAAACTGTTTTTT
TRBV20-1	-	TRBJ2-1	-	CSARRADYNEQFF	TGCAGTGCTCGGAGGGCGGATTACAATGAGCAGTTCTTC
TRBV20-1	-	TRBJ2-7	few	CSASGYSYEQYF	TGCAGTGCTAGCGGGTACTCCTACGAGCAGTACTTC
TRBV4-1	TRBD1	TRBJ1-1	-	CASSQEPGQLNTEAFF	TGCGCCAGCAGCCAAGAGCCGGGACAGCTAAACACTGAAGCTTTCTTT
TRBV15	TRBD1	TRBJ2-1	-	CATSRGTGYNEQFF	TGTGCCACCAGCCGCGGGACAGGGTACAATGAGCAGTTCTTC
TRBV14	-	TRBJ1-1	few	CASSQEIPQGGEDTEAFF	TGTGCCAGCAGCCAAGAGATCCCGCAGGGAGGGGAGGACACTGAAGCTTTCTTT
TRBV4-3	-	TRBJ2-7	-	CASSQDRRGSGAYEQYF	TGCGCCAGCAGCCAAGATCGACGGGGGTCAGGGGCCTACGAGCAGTACTTC
TRBV20-1	TRBD2	TRBJ2-7	few	CSAFSGRANEQYF	TGCAGTGCCTTTAGCGGGAGGGCCAACGAGCAGTACTTC
TRBV6-1	-	TRBJ2-1	-	CASSELVGEQFF	TGTGCCAGCAGTGAGTTGGTGGGTGAGCAGTTCTTC
TRBV12-3/TRBV12-4	-	TRBJ1-2	-	CASSPGILYGYTF	TGTGCCAGCAGTCCCGGAATACTCTATGGCTACACCTTC
TRBV29-1	TRBD2	TRBJ2-3	few	CSVGAGVPPDTQYF	TGCAGCGTTGGAGCGGGAGTCCCCCCAGATACGCAGTATTTT
TRBV13	-	TRBJ1-2	-	CASSLGARNYGYTF	TGTGCCAGCAGCTTAGGGGCCAGAAACTATGGCTACACCTTC
TRBV5-1	-	TRBJ2-7	few	CASSFGGTRNYEQYF	TGCGCCAGCAGCTTTGGGGGAACGAGGAACTACGAGCAGTACTTC
TRBV6-6	-	TRBJ1-3	few	CASSSEAGNTIYF	TGTGCCAGCAGTTCGGAAGCTGGAAACACCATATATTTT
TRBV5-1	TRBD2	TRBJ2-4	-	CASSLRLAGEGDIQYF	TGCGCCAGCAGCTTGAGGCTAGCGGGAGAGGGAGACATTCAGTACTTC
TRBV29-1	-	TRBJ1-1	-	CSVEGGQSMNTEAFF	TGCAGCGTTGAAGGGGGGCAGTCCATGAACACTGAAGCTTTCTTT
TRBV18	-	TRBJ2-1	-	CASSPEGSMVRQFF	TGTGCCAGCTCACCAGAGGGGTCAATGGTAAGGCAGTTCTTC
TRBV2	TRBD2	TRBJ2-5	few	CASSGTSGYQETQYF	TGTGCCAGCAGCGGGACTAGCGGGTACCAAGAGACCCAGTACTTC